The 31 T cell receptor beta chains below were found in one sample sequenced in a study of vaccination and CD4 T cells after COVID-19. As for treatment: roughly ten-day PBMC culture with coronavirus spike peptide pools or control peptides (ViraFEST assay). The Oncomine TCR Beta short-read assay generated sequence data from the DNA of cultured CD4+ T cells. TCRdb re-called the PCR reads with MiXCR, one entry per CDR3 protein. The repertoire holds some 11,000 distinct CDR3 sequences, with approximately 32% as singletons. Which antigens these TCRs recognize remains unknown. Here the sequenced sample was CD4+ T cells from blood, cultured in vitro, taken after SARS-CoV-2 vaccination. These receptors were obtained from a human donor who had recovered from COVID-19.

The chain recombines TRBV28 with TRBJ2-6, with TRBD2 as a possible D gene (5 bases). Looked up from germline, CDR1 is MDHEN and CDR2 is SYDVKM. With 6 bases removed from V and 4 bases from J, the gap between germline ends came to 13 bases. CDR3 length equals 15 residues. CDR3: CASRGEGSGANVLTF. CDR3 coding DNA: TGTGCCAGCAGGGGAGAGGGTTCCGGGGCCAACGTCCTGACTTTC.

The table lists this clonotype with a few counts. The chain combines TRBV6-5 with TRBJ1-1; the D gene is possibly TRBD1 (6 bases). The CDR3 is made up of 15 amino acids. Germline CDR1 reads MNHEY; CDR2 reads SVGAGI. Trimming took 0 bases from V and 9 from J, leaving 17 bases between them. The CDR3 DNA follows: TGTGCCAGCAGTTACTCCCCGGACAGCCGGGTCCAAGCTTTCTTT. Its translation: CASSYSPDSRVQAFF.

The chain recombines TRBV4-2 with TRBJ2-5; D is possibly TRBD2 (6 bases). Trimming pared 0 bases from V and 7 bases from J, leaving 18 bases between. Germline assignment: CDR1 LGHNA and CDR2 YNFKEQ. The CDR3 covers 16 residues. CDR3 residues: CASSQDLGTTGATQYF. CDR3 DNA sequence: TGTGCCAGCAGCCAAGATTTAGGGACGACGGGAGCGACCCAGTACTTC.

This clonotype was seen a few times. The CDR3 is CASSLGWGLAGRYNEQFF. CDR3 nucleotide sequence: TGTGCCAGCAGCTTAGGGTGGGGTTTAGCGGGCCGATACAATGAGCAGTTCTTC. The rearrangement links TRBV7-2 to TRBJ2-1; 7 bases are a match to TRBD2. The germline V gene encodes CDR1 SGHTA and CDR2 FQGNSA. V gave up 1 base and J gave up 4 bases; unmatched junction bases: 13. The length of the CDR3 is 18 residues.

This clonotype was counted a few times. This chain connects TRBV6-1 to TRBJ1-3; 7 bases are shared with TRBD1. This CDR3 is built from 14 residues. Trimming took 6 bases from V and 1 from J; bases not matched to a gene: 3. Germline loops: CDR1 MNHNS, CDR2 SASEGT. CDR3 loop: CASRPGGSGNTIYF. CDR3 coding DNA: TGTGCCAGCAGACCAGGGGGATCTGGAAACACCATATATTTT.

The chain's CDR3 is CAISESWGTETQYF. CDR3 nucleotide sequence: TGTGCCATCAGTGAGTCCTGGGGCACAGAGACCCAGTACTTC. The chain has TRBV10-3 and TRBJ2-5, with D maybe TRBD1 (5 bases). Per germline, CDR1 ENHRY and CDR2 SYGVKD. The length of the CDR3 is 14 residues. Trimming pared 0 bases from V and 4 bases from J, leaving 9 bases between.

This clonotype was counted a few times. J is TRBJ1-2 and V is TRBV27, with TRBD1 identical over 10 bases. The CDR3 sequence is 13 residues long. V trimming: 2 bases; J trimming: 8 bases; junction bases outside the gene matches: 2. CDR1 and CDR2 (germline): MNHEY, SMNVEV (reference sequence). Here the CDR3 DNA reads TGTGCCAGCAGTTTAGACAGGGGGCGAGGCTACACCTTC. Its protein is CASSLDRGRGYTF.

CDR3 in amino acids: CASSLSSLISSYEQYF. CDR3 DNA sequence: TGTGCCAGCAGCTTATCCAGCCTCATAAGCTCCTACGAGCAGTACTTC. J is TRBJ2-7 and V is TRBV7-9; no firm D call. Trimming took off 2 bases at V and 0 bases at J, with 14 bases between the two ends. Germline V gives CDR1 SEHNR, CDR2 FQNEAQ (reference sequence). The CDR3 sequence is 16 residues long.

The CDR3 sequence: CASRPTPVVEAFF. The CDR3 DNA follows: TGTGCCAGCAGGCCGACACCGGTGGTTGAAGCTTTCTTT. V usage is TRBV6-1 and J usage is TRBJ1-1; D unresolved. Trimming stripped 6 bases from V and 7 bases from J, with 15 bases between. Looked up from germline, CDR1 is MNHNS and CDR2 is SASEGT. The CDR3 totals 13 residues.

This chain joins TRBV19 and TRBJ2-6; D not resolved. The CDR3 loop spans 15 amino acids. Germline loops: CDR1 LNHDA, CDR2 SQIVND (reference sequence). V shed 3 bases and J shed 1 base, with 7 bases lying between them. In nucleotides, the CDR3 is TGTGCCAGTAGTATTACTTATTCTGGGGCCAACGTCCTGACTTTC. Its protein is CASSITYSGANVLTF.

The genes are TRBV29-1 and TRBJ2-2; D is perhaps TRBD1 or TRBD2 (5 bases each). From germline, CDR1 is SQVTM and CDR2 ANQGSEA. The CDR3 totals 14 residues. The V end lost 3 bases, the J end lost 0 bases, and 8 bases lay between the germline ends. CDR3 nucleotides: TGCAGCGTTGATAGGGACGCGAACACCGGGGAGCTGTTTTTT. Protein: CSVDRDANTGELFF.

V is TRBV20-1 and J is TRBJ2-1; D gene ambiguous. Judging by the DNA end, TRBJ2-7 fits better; the J call may be wrong. Germline assignment: CDR1 DFQATT and CDR2 SNEGSKA (reference sequence). This CDR3 contains 11 residues. The CDR3 DNA is TGCAGTGCTAGGGGCCGCTACGAGCAGTACTTC. Translating it yields CSARGRYEQYF.

There are a few counts of this clonotype. The chain is built from TRBV19 and TRBJ1-1; 8 bases match TRBD1. Losses at the gene ends were 3 bases for V and 5 bases for J; bases not matched to a gene: 8. CDR3 length equals 15 residues. Germline-derived CDR1 and CDR2 are LNHDA and SQIVND (reference sequence). The CDR3 bases are TGTGCCAGTAGTATTTGGCGACAGGGGCGGACTGAAGCTTTCTTT. The encoded protein is CASSIWRQGRTEAFF. Based on the CDR3 plus reference TRBV19 and TRBJ1-1, the full variable domain is DGGITQSPKYLFRKEGQNVTLSCEQNLNHDAMYWYRQDPGQGLRLIYYSQIVNDFQKGDIAEGYSVSREKKESFPLTVTSAQKNPTAFYLCASSIWRQGRTEAFFGQGTRLTVV.

A few counts support this clonotype. The V gene is TRBV27, the J gene TRBJ2-7, with TRBD2 matching over 9 bases. With V trimmed by 2 bases and J by 5 bases, 7 bases remained unmatched. The CDR3 totals 15 residues. Germline CDR1 MNHEY, CDR2 SMNVEV (reference sequence). The CDR3 region has the DNA TGTGCCAGCAGTTTAAGGGGACTAGCTTACCACGAGCAGTACTTC. The encoded protein is CASSLRGLAYHEQYF.

The genes are TRBV5-8 and TRBJ1-2, with D perhaps TRBD1 (6 bases). V was shortened by 4 bases and J by 0 bases, with 13 bases between the two germline ends. Germline CDR1 SGHTS, CDR2 YDEGEE. The CDR3 loop spans 15 amino acids. The CDR3 protein is CASSKGTQANYGYTF. The CDR3 DNA sequence: TGTGCCAGCAGCAAAGGGACACAAGCTAACTATGGCTACACCTTC.

This chain connects TRBV12-3 or TRBV12-4 to TRBJ1-5, with 7 bases that match TRBD1. J was trimmed by 7 bases and V by 8 bases; bases with no gene match: 11. The CDR3 loop spans 14 amino acids. The CDR3 is CASAPNRGRQPQHF. Written as DNA, the CDR3 is TGTGCCAGCGCCCCAAACAGGGGAAGGCAGCCCCAGCATTTT.

This chain connects TRBV12-3 or TRBV12-4 to TRBJ1-1; 7 nucleotides agree with TRBD1. V lost 5 bases to trimming and J lost 1 base; unmatched junction nucleotides: 4. The CDR3 is made up of 14 amino acids. The CDR3: CASSHRGSNTEAFF. The CDR3 DNA follows: TGTGCCAGCAGTCACAGGGGCTCGAACACTGAAGCTTTCTTT.

This clonotype was seen a handful of times. The V gene is TRBV20-1, the J gene TRBJ1-2; TRBD1 aligns across 8 bases. The germline V gene encodes CDR1 DFQATT and CDR2 SNEGSKA (reference sequence). The CDR3 spans 15 residues. Unmatched junction bases numbered 11, after V lost 3 bases and J lost 5 bases. CDR3 DNA: TGCAGTGCTAGGGTACCCGGACAGGGTAAATATGGCTACACCTTC. This translates into CSARVPGQGKYGYTF.

This chain connects TRBV6-1 to TRBJ2-6; D remains unclear. The V gene's germline CDR1 is MNHNS and CDR2 SASEGT. V lost 7 bases and J lost 0, with 10 bases in between. The CDR3 extends over 15 amino acids. The CDR3 region is CASIRHGSGANVLTF. CDR3 bases: TGTGCCAGCATTCGTCACGGCTCTGGGGCCAACGTCCTGACTTTC.

V and J are TRBV7-8 and TRBJ2-1; D is undetermined. The CDR3 extends over 15 amino acids. The germline gives CDR1 SGHVS, CDR2 FQNEAQ. Trimming cost V 0 bases and J 0 bases, with 6 bases left between them. This CDR3 reads CASSLAESSYNEQFF. The CDR3 DNA reads TGTGCCAGCAGCTTAGCAGAGAGCTCCTACAATGAGCAGTTCTTC.

This clonotype ranks as medium-sized (0.01 to 0.1%). This sequence joins TRBV6-2 or TRBV6-3 and TRBJ1-2; D might be TRBD1 (6 bases). The V gene lost 2 bases and the J gene lost 4 bases, with 8 bases spanning the gap. There are 13 residues in the CDR3. Per the germline V gene, CDR1 is MNHEY and CDR2 is SVGEGT. CDR3 DNA: TGTGCCAGCAGTTACCAGACAGGCTATGGCTACACCTTC. Its translation is CASSYQTGYGYTF.

This clonotype was detected only a few times. J is TRBJ2-3 and V is TRBV7-3, with TRBD2 matching 9 bases. The CDR3 length is 17 residues. The germline CDR1 and CDR2 sequences are SGHTA and FQGTGA. V lost 5 bases, J lost 0 bases, and 9 bases stayed unmatched. CDR3 sequence (DNA): TGTGCCAGCAGCCTAGCGGGAACCACCCCTAGCACAGATACGCAGTATTTT. It translates to CASSLAGTTPSTDTQYF.

There are a few counts of this clonotype. This chain connects TRBV10-3 to TRBJ2-3; D is undetermined. Per germline, CDR1 ENHRY and CDR2 SYGVKD. Trimming took off 4 bases at V and 2 bases at J, with 10 bases between the two ends. There are 14 residues in the CDR3. Here the CDR3 DNA reads TGTGCCATCAGTGTGTCAACCCCCACAGATACGCAGTATTTT. Encoded protein: CAISVSTPTDTQYF.

This clonotype has a handful of counts. The genes are TRBV7-2 and TRBJ2-1, with TRBD2 matching 8 bases. CDR1 and CDR2 from the germline V gene are SGHTA and FQGNSA. Trimming at V came to 1 base and at J to 10 bases, leaving 6 bases not matched to a gene. CDR3 length equals 14 residues. The CDR3 protein is CASSLGTSLREQFF. CDR3 nucleotides: TGTGCCAGCAGCTTAGGGACTAGCCTGAGGGAGCAGTTCTTC. Combining the CDR3 with reference TRBV7-2 and TRBJ2-1 gives the whole variable domain GAGVSQSPSNKVTEKGKDVELRCDPISGHTALYWYRQSLGQGLEFLIYFQGNSAPDKSGLPSDRFSAERTGGSVSTLTIQRTQQEDSAVYLCASSLGTSLREQFFGPGTRLTVL.

V usage is TRBV20-1 and J usage is TRBJ1-4, with TRBD1 matching over 7 bases. Looked up from germline, CDR1 is DFQATT and CDR2 is SNEGSKA (reference sequence). There are 16 residues in the CDR3. V dropped 0 bases and J dropped 4; count of bases not matched to a gene: 8. The CDR3 bases are TGCAGTGCTAGAGACCTGACAGGGAGGCGTAATGAAAAACTGTTTTTT. Amino acid sequence: CSARDLTGRRNEKLFF.

There are a few counts of this clonotype. V and J are TRBV7-3 and TRBJ2-5; 8 nucleotides align to TRBD1. The CDR3 contains 13 residues. CDR1 and CDR2 (germline): SGHTA, FQGTGA. J gave up 4 bases and V 5 bases, and 3 bases lay outside the gene matches. The CDR3 DNA follows: TGTGCCAGCAGCCTCGACAGGGGAGAGACCCAGTACTTC. Translating gives CASSLDRGETQYF.

The chain employs TRBV6-5 and TRBJ2-3; 10 bases match TRBD1. The germline CDR1 and CDR2 sequences are MNHEY and SVGAGI. The V and J ends lost 4 bases and 2 bases, in that order; junction bases with no gene match: 6. The CDR3 has 16 residues. This chain's CDR3 is CASSSRTGGVTDTQYF. CDR3 in DNA: TGTGCCAGCAGTTCCCGGACAGGGGGGGTCACAGATACGCAGTATTTT.

This chain joins TRBV6-5 and TRBJ2-7; TRBD1 is a possible D gene (6 bases). The CDR3 consists of 15 residues. V lost 0 bases and J lost 3, with 12 bases in between. Germline CDR1 reads MNHEY; CDR2 reads SVGAGI. The DNA for the CDR3 is TGTGCCAGCAGTTACTCGAGGCAGGGGCTCTACGAGCAGTACTTC. Its translation is CASSYSRQGLYEQYF.

CDR3 DNA: TGTGCCAGCAGTTTACTGGGCGGCGACACTGAAGCTTTCTTT. Its translation: CASSLLGGDTEAFF. J is TRBJ1-1 and V is TRBV27; D is ambiguous. The V gene's germline CDR1 is MNHEY and CDR2 SMNVEV (reference sequence). The ends were cut back, 2 bases at V and 3 bases at J, with 10 bases in the middle. The CDR3 covers 14 residues.

This clonotype was counted only a few times. J is TRBJ1-1 and V is TRBV19, with D tentatively TRBD1 (5 bases). Germline loops: CDR1 LNHDA, CDR2 SQIVND (reference sequence). The CDR3 loop spans 13 amino acids. The V and J ends lost 0 bases and 4 bases respectively, with 6 bases between them. The CDR3 protein is CASSIDRATEAFF. CDR3 coding DNA: TGTGCCAGTAGTATAGACAGGGCCACTGAAGCTTTCTTT.

This clonotype is labeled as medium-sized. The J gene is TRBJ1-1, the V gene TRBV19, with D tentatively TRBD1 (5 bases). This CDR3 comprises 13 residues. Germline CDR1 and CDR2: LNHDA and SQIVND (reference sequence). V shed 6 bases and J shed 5 bases, with 13 bases lying between them. Written as DNA, the CDR3 is TGTGCCAGTAGCTTTGATCGGGGGACTGAAGCTTTCTTT. Its translation is CASSFDRGTEAFF.